This record looks at one T cell receptor beta chain sequence and its context. Its antigen is undetermined. From germline, CDR1 is MNHEY and CDR2 SVGAGI. This CDR3 has 16 residues. Trimming took 8 bases from V and 4 from J, leaving 23 bases between them. The time point here: patch test 1, 2 weeks after DPC sensitization. Treatment meaning: therapeutic diphenylcyclopropenone sensitization with weekly scalp DPC. In every case, blood was obtained before the patch test was applied. It was from unfractionated whole blood that total RNA was extracted. This specimen belongs to a study of human T cells and chemical hapten exposure. Findings and caveats of the study: High-frequency TCRs, those above 1 in 1000, stayed the same after DPC sensitization.

Via MiXCR, TCRdb re-called the RACE reads, giving one row per CDR3 protein. The data show about 100,000 distinct CDR3 sequences, with over 9.5% seen just once and 2.2% held by the top ten. Sample: whole blood, taken in connection with sensitization to the hapten diphenylcyclopropenone (DPC). The TCR was taken from a middle-aged man with alopecia areata. Some clones in this sample may be carry-over from other donors' samples. The V gene is TRBV6-5, the J gene TRBJ2-5; perhaps TRBD2 as D (6 bases). CDR3 in amino acids: CASSRSGQDGRETQYF. The CDR3 DNA reads as TGTGCCAGCTCAAGATCAGGGCAGGACGGGAGAGAGACCCAGTACTTC.